These 11 T cell receptor beta chains were sequenced from one sample in a study of CXCR3-negative and CXCR3-positive naive CD8 T cells. UMI-labeled 5' RACE TRB cDNA libraries were prepared from the cells. TCRdb re-analyzed the 5' RACE reads; it lists each CDR3 protein once, without DNA. The sample shows under 25,000 distinct CDR3 sequences, and around 18% sits with its ten largest clones. Specimen: memory CD8+ T cells from blood. The receptors come from a human donor in good health. Some clones in this sample may be carry-over from other donors' samples.

The gene calls are TRBV29-1 and TRBJ2-7; TCRdb's D call, TRBD1, is unchecked because there is no DNA. Germline CDR1 is SQVTM and CDR2 is ANQGSEA. The CDR3 extends over 13 amino acids. Here the CDR3 reads CSVEGGGAFEQYF.

The chain employs TRBV27 and TRBJ2-7; as DNA is missing, the TRBD1 call by TCRdb cannot be tested. The CDR3 is 14 residues long. Germline CDR1 is MNHEY and CDR2 is SMNVEV (reference sequence). CDR3 sequence reads: CASSLSSGGYEQYF.

This rearrangement joins TRBV29-1 to TRBJ2-7; TCRdb gives TRBD2 as the D gene, but with no DNA this cannot be confirmed. CDR3 length: 15 amino acids. The germline CDR1 and CDR2 sequences are SQVTM and ANQGSEA. This CDR3 reads CSVESLFSGEYEQYF.

The V call is TRBV19, the J call TRBJ2-1; TCRdb designates TRBD1, a call that cannot be tested without DNA. This CDR3 has 12 residues. Germline CDR1 is LNHDA and CDR2 is SQIVND (reference sequence). This chain's CDR3 is CASSIGGHQHLF.

The chain links TRBV6-2 or TRBV6-3 to TRBJ2-7; with no DNA, the TCRdb D assignment of TRBD2 cannot be verified. The germline CDR1 and CDR2 sequences are MNHEY and SVGEGT. The CDR3 covers 18 residues. CDR3 amino acids: CASSNAGTSGTTPYEQYF.

The J gene is TRBJ2-1, the V gene TRBV3-1; as DNA is missing, the TRBD1 call by TCRdb cannot be tested. CDR3 length: 15 residues. Germline V gene sequence: CDR1 LGHDT, CDR2 YNNKEL (reference sequence). The CDR3 loop is CASSPADRIYNEQFF.

The V gene is TRBV29-1, the J gene TRBJ2-7. The CDR3 has 13 residues. Germline V gene lookup returns CDR1 SQVTM and CDR2 ANQGSEA. The CDR3 protein is CSAKDGYSYEQYF.

The chain links TRBV7-3 to TRBJ2-5. This CDR3 has 12 amino acids. CDR1 SGHTA and CDR2 FQGTGA come from the germline V gene. CDR3 amino acids: CASSLVGETQYF. The full variable domain, in which reference TRBV7-3 and TRBJ2-5 provide the parts outside the CDR3, is GAGVSQTPSNKVTEKGKYVELRCDPISGHTALYWYRQSLGQGPEFLIYFQGTGAADDSGLPNDRFFAVRPEGSVSTLKIQRTERGDSAVYLCASSLVGETQYFGPGTRLLVL.

This chain uses TRBV7-9 with TRBJ1-4; TCRdb's assignment of TRBD1 cannot be checked, as there is no DNA. The germline gives CDR1 SEHNR, CDR2 FQNEAQ (reference sequence). This CDR3 is built from 18 residues. This chain's CDR3 is CASSSRAGLTAGNEKLFF. Together with reference TRBV7-9 and TRBJ1-4, the CDR3 gives the full variable domain: DTGVSQNPRHKITKRGQNVTFRCDPISEHNRLYWYRQTLGQGPEFLTYFQNEAQLEKSRLLSDRFSAERPKGSFSTLEIQRTEQGDSAMYLCASSSRAGLTAGNEKLFFGSGTQLSVL.

The rearrangement links TRBV6-2 or TRBV6-3 to TRBJ2-5; checking the TCRdb D call of TRBD2 is not possible without DNA. Germline CDR1 reads MNHEY; CDR2 reads SVGEGT. The length of the CDR3 is 11 residues. The CDR3 here is CASGSQETQYF.

The V call is TRBV14, the J call TRBJ2-4. Germline assignment: CDR1 SGHDN and CDR2 FVKESK. The length of the CDR3 is 12 residues. CDR3: CASSRGSIIQYF.